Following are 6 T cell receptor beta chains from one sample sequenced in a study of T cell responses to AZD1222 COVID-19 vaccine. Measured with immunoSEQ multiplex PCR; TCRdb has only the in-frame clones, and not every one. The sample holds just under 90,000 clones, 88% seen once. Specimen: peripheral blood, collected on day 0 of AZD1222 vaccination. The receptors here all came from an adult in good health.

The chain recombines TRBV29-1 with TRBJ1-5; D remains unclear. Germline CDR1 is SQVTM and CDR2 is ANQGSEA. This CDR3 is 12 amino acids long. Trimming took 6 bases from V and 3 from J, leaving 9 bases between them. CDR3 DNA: TGCAGCGTCTCCGGCCCCAATCAGCCCCAGCATTTT. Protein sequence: CSVSGPNQPQHF.

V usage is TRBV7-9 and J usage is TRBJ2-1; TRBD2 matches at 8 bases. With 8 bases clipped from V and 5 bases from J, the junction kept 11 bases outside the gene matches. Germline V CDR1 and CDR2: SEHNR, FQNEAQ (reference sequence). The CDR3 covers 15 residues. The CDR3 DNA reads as TGTGCCAGCGGAGGGCGGGAGGACAGAAACAATGAGCAGTTCTTC. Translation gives CASGGREDRNNEQFF. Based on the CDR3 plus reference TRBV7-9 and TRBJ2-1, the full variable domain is DTGVSQNPRHKITKRGQNVTFRCDPISEHNRLYWYRQTLGQGPEFLTYFQNEAQLEKSRLLSDRFSAERPKGSFSTLEIQRTEQGDSAMYLCASGGREDRNNEQFFGPGTRLTVL.

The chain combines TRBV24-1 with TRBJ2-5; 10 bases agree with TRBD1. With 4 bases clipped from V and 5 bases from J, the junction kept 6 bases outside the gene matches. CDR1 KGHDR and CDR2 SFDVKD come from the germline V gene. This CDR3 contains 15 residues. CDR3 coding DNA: TGTGCCACCAGTGACCCTCGACAGGGGGCGGAGACCCAGTACTTC. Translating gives CATSDPRQGAETQYF.

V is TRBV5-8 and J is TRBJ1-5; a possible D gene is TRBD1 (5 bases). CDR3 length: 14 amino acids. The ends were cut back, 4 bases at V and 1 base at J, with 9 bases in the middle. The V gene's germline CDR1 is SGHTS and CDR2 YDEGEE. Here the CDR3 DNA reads TGTGCCAGCAGCGGGGGTTTGAGCAATCAGCCCCAGCATTTT. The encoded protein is CASSGGLSNQPQHF.

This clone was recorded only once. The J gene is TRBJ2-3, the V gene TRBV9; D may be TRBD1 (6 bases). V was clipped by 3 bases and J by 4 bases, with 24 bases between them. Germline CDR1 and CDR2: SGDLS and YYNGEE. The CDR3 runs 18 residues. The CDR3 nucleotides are TGTGCCAGCAGCGAGATGGGGCGCGGCGGGTCAGGGGCAGATACGCAGTATTTT. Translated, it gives CASSEMGRGGSGADTQYF.

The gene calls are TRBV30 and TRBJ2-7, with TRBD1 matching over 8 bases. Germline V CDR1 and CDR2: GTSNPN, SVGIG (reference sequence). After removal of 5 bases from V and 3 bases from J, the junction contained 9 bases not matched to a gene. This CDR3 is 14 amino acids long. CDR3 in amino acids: CAWFRSGGLYEQYF. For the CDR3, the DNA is TGTGCCTGGTTCCGTTCAGGGGGCCTCTACGAGCAGTACTTC.